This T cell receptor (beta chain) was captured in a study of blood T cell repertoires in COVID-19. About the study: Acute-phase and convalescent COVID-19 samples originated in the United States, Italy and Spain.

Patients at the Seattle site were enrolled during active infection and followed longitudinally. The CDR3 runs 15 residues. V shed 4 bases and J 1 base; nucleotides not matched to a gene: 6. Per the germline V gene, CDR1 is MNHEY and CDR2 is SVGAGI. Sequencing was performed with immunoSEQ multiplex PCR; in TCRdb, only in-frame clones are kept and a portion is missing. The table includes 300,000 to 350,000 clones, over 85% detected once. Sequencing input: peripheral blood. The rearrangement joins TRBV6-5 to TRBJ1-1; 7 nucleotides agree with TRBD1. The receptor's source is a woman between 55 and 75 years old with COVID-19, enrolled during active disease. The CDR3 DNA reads TGTGCCAGCAGTTCCCGACAGGGTAAGAACACTGAAGCTTTCTTT. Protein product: CASSSRQGKNTEAFF.